The source of this T cell receptor (beta chain) is a study of post-analysis software for immune sequencing data. General study results and limits: The study found TRBV5-6, TRBV5-1 and TRBV20-1 among four to six TRBV segments more frequent in patients than controls.

Each TCR beta cDNA library carried unique molecular identifiers. TCRdb itself ran the PCR reads through MiXCR, one entry per CDR3 protein. The sample carries 750,000 to 900,000 distinct CDR3 sequences, more than 45% recorded once. The CDR3 contains 15 residues. V shed 3 bases, J shed 8 bases, and the junction held 7 bases outside the gene matches. Remarks on this clonotype: Its antigen is unknown.

Material for sequencing was blood. The sequence came from a girl aged 10-17 years with multiple sclerosis. The gene calls are TRBV12-3 or TRBV12-4 and TRBJ2-1; 10 bases fit TRBD2. CDR3 sequence (DNA): TGTGCCAGCAGTTTTCTAGCGGGAGCGGTGGATGAGCAGTTCTTC. It encodes CASSFLAGAVDEQFF.